This T cell receptor (beta chain) originates from a study of T cell repertoires in cytomegalovirus infection (dated by TCRdb to the late 2010s). Study-wide context: The HLA type of each donor mattered for the analysis, because public TCR beta signatures pointed to carriage of CMV infection along with the matching HLA type. Overall study outcomes, separate from this receptor: In both this cohort and an independent cohort of 350 or so donors, the cumulative frequency of public TCR beta family members distinguished carriers of CMV infection plus the relevant HLA type. The ex vivo response was dominated by HLA-C-restricted CMV-specific TCR beta clonotypes, and the single most frequent clonotype in two of eight donors was supplied by these HLA-C-restricted clonotypes.

V is reduced by 4 bases and J by 1 base, leaving a spacing of 8 bases between them. According to the germline V gene, CDR1 reads SGHRS and CDR2 reads YFSETQ. The CDR3 runs 13 residues from the cysteine to the phenylalanine. Only CDR3 DNA is held: 39 bases, read in frame from base 1. The sequencer was an Illumina HiSeq 1500. TCRdb reanalyzed the raw reads on its own, using fastp at Q25 for trimming and MiXCR for clone calling, and kept in-frame beta chains. Here each entry gathers all rows of one CDR3 protein and keeps the most common genes and DNA. The sample table records roughly 630,000 distinct CDR3 sequences; approximately 25% of these occur just once. The ten largest account for around 8% of the sample. Concerning this clonotype itself: This clone's antigen is unknown. No clone much larger than this one lies a single base away; base qualities are absent.

The TCR sequence derives from a human donor in good health (CMV status not recorded). Some clones in this sample may be carry-over from other donors' samples. The material sequenced was CD8+ T cells from PBMCs. The rearrangement combines TRBV5-1 with TRBJ1-1, with no confidently assigned D gene. The DNA sequence reads TGCGCCAGCAGCCCCTCAAAGAACACTGAAGCTTTCTTT. This sequence encodes CASSPSKNTEAFF.